The 31 T cell receptor beta chains below were found in one sample sequenced in a study of cytomegalovirus exposure and HLA in healthy donors. It was with 60 Vbeta and 13 Jbeta primers that the PCR ran. The data were produced by immunoSEQ multiplex PCR, yet TCRdb's version contains in-frame clones alone and is incomplete. The sample has 40,000 to 55,000 clones; around 85% are singletons. Sequencing input: PBMCs. All receptors come from a boy aged 5-17 years in good health and CMV-seropositive.

The chain uses TRBV18 and TRBJ1-1, with TRBD1 matching over 7 bases. Trimming removed 4 bases from V and 5 bases from J; junction bases left unmatched: 10. Germline assignment: CDR1 KGHSH and CDR2 LQKENI. CDR3 length equals 15 residues. DNA of the CDR3: TGTGCCAGCTCACATGGGACAGCGGGGGGGACTGAAGCTTTCTTT. Amino acid sequence: CASSHGTAGGTEAFF.

The chain recombines TRBV6-1 with TRBJ2-1, with 9 bases aligning to TRBD2. The CDR3 is made up of 13 amino acids. V dropped 7 bases and J dropped 8; count of bases not matched to a gene: 6. Germline CDR1 reads MNHNS; CDR2 reads SASEGT. CDR3 loop: CASMGTSSHEQFF. Here the CDR3 DNA reads TGTGCCAGCATGGGGACTAGCAGCCATGAGCAGTTCTTC.

Only a few counts were recorded for this clone. The V gene is TRBV7-9, the J gene TRBJ2-7; the match to TRBD1 covers 7 bases. CDR3 length: 15 amino acids. Germline V CDR1 and CDR2: SEHNR, FQNEAQ (reference sequence). With 5 bases clipped from V and 4 bases from J, the junction kept 11 bases outside the gene matches. This chain's CDR3 is CASSPKSGQNYEQYF. The CDR3 coding sequence is TGTGCCAGCAGCCCGAAATCGGGACAGAATTACGAGCAGTACTTC.

The genes are TRBV7-9 and TRBJ2-7; unclear D gene. Germline V gives CDR1 SEHNR, CDR2 FQNEAQ (reference sequence). This CDR3 region has 11 residues. V shed 6 bases and J shed 2 bases, with 5 bases lying between them. CDR3 region: CASRSTYEQYF. As DNA, the CDR3 is TGTGCCAGCAGATCTACCTACGAGCAGTACTTC.

The chain is built from TRBV7-2 and TRBJ1-1; D not resolved. The V and J ends lost 3 bases and 2 bases respectively, with 7 bases between them. The CDR3 sequence is 13 residues long. CDR1 SGHTA and CDR2 FQGNSA come from the germline V gene. CDR3 in amino acids: CASSFTENTEAFF. The CDR3 region has the DNA TGTGCCAGCAGCTTCACAGAAAACACTGAAGCTTTCTTT.

This chain joins TRBV7-9 and TRBJ2-3, with 9 bases matching TRBD2. CDR1 is SEHNR, CDR2 FQNEAQ, per germline (reference sequence). With V trimmed by 1 base and J by 4 bases, 6 bases remained unmatched. The CDR3 consists of 16 residues. CDR3 DNA: TGTGCCAGCAGCTTAGGTAATAGCGGGGGAGCAGATACGCAGTATTTT. Amino acids: CASSLGNSGGADTQYF.

This chain uses TRBV30 with TRBJ1-5; D unresolved. The CDR3 spans 16 residues. Trimming took 4 bases from V and 0 from J, leaving 16 bases between them. Germline lookup yields CDR1 GTSNPN and CDR2 SVGIG (reference sequence). Here the CDR3 reads CAWKVQFSVSNQPQHF. CDR3 DNA sequence: TGTGCCTGGAAAGTTCAATTTAGCGTTAGCAATCAGCCCCAGCATTTT.

This chain uses TRBV9 with TRBJ2-1, with a possible D match to TRBD1 (6 bases). V was shortened by 4 bases and J by 5 bases, with 19 bases between the two germline ends. The CDR3 has 16 residues. Per germline, CDR1 SGDLS and CDR2 YYNGEE. CDR3 coding DNA: TGTGCCAGCAGCTCAGCCCAGAGGACAGCGAACAATGAGCAGTTCTTC. This encodes CASSSAQRTANNEQFF.

This clone was detected a few times. The chain is built from TRBV29-1 and TRBJ1-2; TRBD1 matches 7 bases. Per germline, CDR1 SQVTM and CDR2 ANQGSEA. This CDR3 spans 14 amino acids. V lost 6 bases and J lost 3; bases outside the gene matches: 10. Here the CDR3 reads CSVGTALRHYGYTF. CDR3 coding DNA: TGCAGCGTCGGGACAGCCTTAAGGCACTATGGCTACACCTTC. Full variable domain (rest looked up from reference TRBV29-1 and TRBJ1-2): SAVISQKPSRDICQRGTSLTIQCQVDSQVTMMFWYRQQPGQSLTLIATANQGSEATYESGFVIDKFPISRPNLTFSTLTVSNMSPEDSSIYLCSVGTALRHYGYTFGSGTRLTVV.

This chain uses TRBV28 with TRBJ2-5; possible D gene TRBD1, 6 bases. The V end was cut by 10 bases, the J end by 5 bases, with 23 bases between. This CDR3 is 15 amino acids long. CDR1 MDHEN and CDR2 SYDVKM come from the germline V gene. CDR3 protein: CATLTPGQLGETQYF. The CDR3, as DNA: TGTGCCACCTTGACCCCGGGACAATTAGGGGAGACCCAGTACTTC.

The chain employs TRBV5-1 and TRBJ1-1; D gene uncertain. V dropped 3 bases and J dropped 6 bases, with 15 bases sitting between them. There are 14 residues in the CDR3. Germline values: CDR1 SGHRS, CDR2 YFSETQ. The CDR3 coding sequence is TGCGCCAGCAGCTATCACGCTCAGTCGCCTGAAGCTTTCTTT. Protein: CASSYHAQSPEAFF.

V is TRBV11-2 and J is TRBJ1-4; 7 bases are shared with TRBD1. The CDR3 consists of 19 residues. The V gene end was trimmed by 5 bases and the J gene end by 0 bases; junction bases not matched to a gene: 15. CDR1 is SGHAT, CDR2 FQNNGV, per germline. CDR3 region: CASSLTRQGTIATNEKLFF. The CDR3 DNA is TGTGCCAGCAGCCTGACCAGACAGGGAACCATCGCAACTAATGAAAAACTGTTTTTT.

The count of this clone is one. The V and J genes are TRBV13 and TRBJ1-6; no firm D call. This CDR3 has 15 amino acids. Germline-derived CDR1 and CDR2 are PRHDT and FYEKMQ (reference sequence). The V end lost 2 bases, the J end lost 3 bases, and 8 bases lay between the germline ends. The CDR3 sequence: CASSLWGGYNSPLHF. The CDR3 DNA reads as TGTGCCAGCAGCTTATGGGGAGGCTATAATTCACCCCTCCACTTT. Variable domain in full (rest from reference TRBV13 and TRBJ1-6): AAGVIQSPRHLIKEKRETATLKCYPIPRHDTVYWYQQGPGQDPQFLISFYEKMQSDKGSIPDRFSAQQFSDYHSELNMSSLELGDSALYFCASSLWGGYNSPLHFGNGTRLTVT.

The CDR3 DNA reads as TGTGCCAGCAGCCAAGAGTCAGGGTATGAAAAACTGTTTTTT. Translated, it gives CASSQESGYEKLFF. The gene calls are TRBV4-2 and TRBJ1-4; tentative D call: TRBD1 (5 bases). This CDR3 has 14 amino acids. V was trimmed by 0 bases and J by 6 bases, leaving 8 bases between them. CDR1 is LGHNA and CDR2 is YNFKEQ in the germline V gene.

The rearrangement joins TRBV29-1 to TRBJ1-1; D is ambiguous. CDR3 size: 12 residues. Per the germline V gene, CDR1 is SQVTM and CDR2 is ANQGSEA. V was cut by 5 bases and J by 0 bases, with 7 bases left in between. CDR3: CSVSSLNTEAFF. In nucleotides, the CDR3 is TGCAGCGTTTCAAGCCTGAACACTGAAGCTTTCTTT. The entire variable domain, with the rest obtained from reference TRBV29-1 and TRBJ1-1, is as follows: SAVISQKPSRDICQRGTSLTIQCQVDSQVTMMFWYRQQPGQSLTLIATANQGSEATYESGFVIDKFPISRPNLTFSTLTVSNMSPEDSSIYLCSVSSLNTEAFFGQGTRLTVV.

This sequence joins TRBV5-4 and TRBJ2-7; the D gene is possibly TRBD2 (5 bases). Germline loops: CDR1 SGHNT, CDR2 YYREEE (reference sequence). V was pared by 2 bases and J by 0 bases, with 12 bases between. This CDR3 spans 15 amino acids. CDR3 sequence: CASSFGLGSSYEQYF. In nucleotides, the CDR3 is TGTGCCAGCAGCTTCGGCTTGGGGAGCTCCTACGAGCAGTACTTC. Full variable domain (outside the CDR3, taken from reference TRBV5-4 and TRBJ2-7): ETGVTQSPTHLIKTRGQQVTLRCSSQSGHNTVSWYQQALGQGPQFIFQYYREEENGRGNFPPRFSGLQFPNYSSELNVNALELDDSALYLCASSFGLGSSYEQYFGPGTRLTVT.

J is TRBJ2-1 and V is TRBV9; 8 bases line up with TRBD2. CDR1 is SGDLS, CDR2 YYNGEE, per germline. The ends lost 9 bases at V and 8 bases at J; junction bases unmatched: 10. The CDR3 loop spans 13 amino acids. CDR3 residues: CATSGGSSHEQFF. The CDR3 region has the DNA TGTGCCACAAGCGGGGGTTCCTCCCATGAGCAGTTCTTC.

The chain is built from TRBV9 and TRBJ2-6; tentative D call: TRBD1 (6 bases). Germline V gene data show CDR1 as SGDLS and CDR2 as YYNGEE. Trimming pared 6 bases from V and 4 bases from J, leaving 11 bases between. The CDR3 extends over 14 amino acids. The CDR3 is CASTQGSGANVLTF. In nucleotides, the CDR3 is TGTGCCAGCACACAGGGTTCCGGGGCCAACGTCCTGACTTTC.

Comments on this clone: The junction departs from germline at one end; a sequencing error may be responsible. The chain combines TRBV12-5 with TRBJ1-2; TRBD1 matches at 8 bases. Germline V gene lookup returns CDR1 LGHNT and CDR2 FRNRAP. This CDR3 is built from 11 residues. The CDR3 nucleotides read TGTGCTAGTGGTTTGCCCCGGGGACAGGACTTC. Translation: CASGLPRGQDF.

The chain has TRBV6-5 and TRBJ2-2, with a possible D match to TRBD1 (6 bases). The V gene lost 2 bases and the J gene lost 4 bases, with 11 bases spanning the gap. Germline V lookup: CDR1 MNHEY, CDR2 SVGAGI. The CDR3 is 15 residues long. CDR3 bases: TGTGCCAGCAGTTACCTGGCAGGGGTCACCGGGGAGCTGTTTTTT. It is translated as CASSYLAGVTGELFF.

The CDR3 spells CASQAGTGDTEAFF. Here the CDR3 DNA reads TGTGCCAGCCAAGCCGGGACAGGGGACACTGAAGCTTTCTTT. The J gene is TRBJ1-1, the V gene TRBV19; TRBD1 agrees at 10 bases. CDR1 LNHDA and CDR2 SQIVND come from the germline V gene (reference sequence). V lost 9 bases and J lost 3; bases outside the gene matches: 7. CDR3 length: 14 amino acids.

The V call is TRBV15, the J call TRBJ1-5, with TRBD1 matching 8 bases. CDR1 and CDR2 (germline): LNHNV, YYDKDF (reference sequence). The CDR3 is made up of 16 amino acids. Trimming took 1 base from V and 11 from J; bases not matched to a gene: 13. CDR3 in amino acids: CATSRVPRQGISAQHF. The DNA of the CDR3 is TGTGCCACCAGCAGAGTTCCTAGACAGGGGATATCGGCCCAGCATTTT.

In its sample, this clone was seen once. The chain employs TRBV6-1 and TRBJ1-3; unclear D gene. V lost 2 bases to trimming and J lost 5 bases, with 4 bases between them. This CDR3 spans 12 amino acids. CDR1 is MNHNS, CDR2 SASEGT, per germline. The CDR3 DNA reads TGTGCCAGCAGTGAAACTCGAAACACCATATATTTT. It encodes CASSETRNTIYF.

The chain combines TRBV27 with TRBJ2-1; TRBD1 matches at 8 bases. Germline V gene lookup returns CDR1 MNHEY and CDR2 SMNVEV (reference sequence). The CDR3 is 15 residues long. The V segment lost 2 bases and the J segment 4 bases; nucleotides outside the gene matches: 4. CDR3 region: CASSLGQGGYNEQFF. CDR3 DNA sequence: TGTGCCAGCAGTTTAGGACAGGGTGGATACAATGAGCAGTTCTTC.

The CDR3 reads CASSLLSQPQHF. As DNA, the CDR3 is TGTGCCAGCAGCTTGCTCAGTCAGCCCCAGCATTTT. The chain is built from TRBV7-8 and TRBJ1-5; no definite D call. The CDR3 extends over 12 amino acids. Trimming removed 3 bases at V and 6 bases at J, with 6 bases between. The germline gives CDR1 SGHVS, CDR2 FQNEAQ. Drawing the rest from reference TRBV7-8 and TRBJ1-5, the complete variable domain is GAGVSQSPRYKVAKRGQDVALRCDPISGHVSLFWYQQALGQGPEFLTYFQNEAQLDKSGLPSDRFFAERPEGSVSTLKIQRTQQEDSAVYLCASSLLSQPQHFGDGTRLSIL.

The chain links TRBV29-1 to TRBJ1-4; D call uncertain. This CDR3 is built from 13 residues. Trimming shortened V by 1 base and J by 6 bases, and 9 bases separated the two germline ends. Germline lookup yields CDR1 SQVTM and CDR2 ANQGSEA. CDR3 coding DNA: TGCAGCGTTGAAGCGGGAACCCATGAAAAACTGTTTTTT. As protein: CSVEAGTHEKLFF.

V and J are TRBV11-1 and TRBJ2-3; D uncertain. This CDR3 comprises 17 residues. Germline CDR1 is SGHAT and CDR2 is FQDESV (reference sequence). Trimming took 1 base from V and 6 from J, leaving 20 bases between them. CDR3 region: CASSLGPWRSKADTQYF. In nucleotides, the CDR3 is TGTGCCAGCAGCTTAGGCCCTTGGCGGTCAAAGGCGGATACGCAGTATTTT. Together with reference TRBV11-1 and TRBJ2-3, the CDR3 gives the full variable domain: EAEVAQSPRYKITEKSQAVAFWCDPISGHATLYWYRQILGQGPELLVQFQDESVVDDSQLPKDRFSAERLKGVDSTLKIQPAELGDSAMYLCASSLGPWRSKADTQYFGPGTRLTVL.

The V gene is TRBV11-2, the J gene TRBJ2-1, with D tentatively TRBD2 (5 bases). V lost 1 base and J 1 base, leaving 5 bases between the germline ends. The CDR3 is 14 residues long. The germline V gene encodes CDR1 SGHAT and CDR2 FQNNGV. The CDR3 nucleotides are TGTGCCAGCAGCTTAGGGAGGTCCTACAATGAGCAGTTCTTC. Protein: CASSLGRSYNEQFF.

The chain links TRBV9 to TRBJ1-5; 9 bases line up with TRBD1. Germline assignment: CDR1 SGDLS and CDR2 YYNGEE. The ends lost 4 bases at V and 5 bases at J; junction bases unmatched: 7. This CDR3 has 15 residues. The CDR3 is CASSRTGGAYQPQHF. In DNA, the CDR3 is TGTGCCAGCAGCCGCACAGGGGGCGCTTATCAGCCCCAGCATTTT.

The chain recombines TRBV29-1 with TRBJ2-7; D unresolved. Trimming shortened V by 4 bases and J by 5 bases, and 12 bases separated the two germline ends. The CDR3 totals 12 residues. Germline assignment: CDR1 SQVTM and CDR2 ANQGSEA. The CDR3 here is CSVVLVRDEQYF. As DNA, the CDR3 is TGCAGCGTTGTTTTAGTCCGGGACGAGCAGTACTTC.

The chain couples TRBV19 to TRBJ2-7; 12 nucleotides match TRBD1. Germline V lookup: CDR1 LNHDA, CDR2 SQIVND (reference sequence). The CDR3 loop spans 14 amino acids. Trimming at V came to 7 bases and at J to 7 bases, leaving 8 bases not matched to a gene. The CDR3 region is CASTPGQGAGEQYF. The CDR3 region has the DNA TGTGCCAGTACCCCGGGACAGGGGGCAGGTGAGCAGTACTTC.